This T cell receptor beta chain was profiled in a study of identical twins. TCRdb re-called the 5' RACE reads with MiXCR, one entry per CDR3 protein. The table lists hundreds of thousands of distinct CDR3 sequences, 15% to 20% of them singletons, with roughly 13% in the top ten. There are a few counts of this clonotype. Germline V gene sequence: CDR1 LGHNT, CDR2 FRNRAP. CDR3 length equals 16 residues. Trimming took 8 bases from V and 6 from J; bases not matched to a gene: 16. These records were also assigned to another study, of T cells expressing NK-cell markers. From that paper: Of the CD8+ T cell pool in about 6 donors, roughly 1.0-8% was accounted for by dominant NKG2C+ clonotypes.

The chain uses TRBV12-5 and TRBJ2-1, with 7 bases aligning to TRBD1. Source material: PBMCs. The TCR comes from a woman between 18 and 29 years old in good health. CDR3 amino acids: CASLFKTGQTTNEQFF. CDR3 nucleotides: TGTGCTAGTTTATTTAAGACGGGACAGACCACCAATGAGCAGTTCTTC.